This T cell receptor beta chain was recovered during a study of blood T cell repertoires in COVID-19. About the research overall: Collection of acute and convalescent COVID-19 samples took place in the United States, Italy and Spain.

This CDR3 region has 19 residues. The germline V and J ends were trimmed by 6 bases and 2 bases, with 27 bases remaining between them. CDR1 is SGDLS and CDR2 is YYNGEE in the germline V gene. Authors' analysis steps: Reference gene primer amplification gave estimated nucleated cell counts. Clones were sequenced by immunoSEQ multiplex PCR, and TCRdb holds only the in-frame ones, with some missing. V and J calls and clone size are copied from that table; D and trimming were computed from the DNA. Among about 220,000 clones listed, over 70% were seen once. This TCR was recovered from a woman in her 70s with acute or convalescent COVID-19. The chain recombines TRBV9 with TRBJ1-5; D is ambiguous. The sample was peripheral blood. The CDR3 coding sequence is TGTGCCAGCATCCCACAGCTGGGTCACGGGGAGGAGGGCAATCAGCCCCAGCATTTT. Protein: CASIPQLGHGEEGNQPQHF.